One and the same sample provided the 20 T cell receptor beta chains below, sequenced in a study of blood T cell repertoires in COVID-19. TCRdb's copy holds only in-frame clones and misses some; the assay was immunoSEQ multiplex PCR. The profile shows 40,000 to 55,000 clones, 80% to 90% of them singletons. Sequenced: peripheral blood. The receptors here all came from a man in his 70s with active COVID-19.

The chain has TRBV5-4 and TRBJ2-7; 7 bases match TRBD1. There are 16 residues in the CDR3. The germline V gene encodes CDR1 SGHNT and CDR2 YYREEE (reference sequence). V shed 3 bases, J shed 0 bases, and the junction held 9 bases outside the gene matches. The CDR3 spells CASSWSRDSSSYEQYF. DNA of the CDR3: TGTGCCAGCAGCTGGTCTCGGGACAGTAGCTCCTACGAGCAGTACTTC.

The rearrangement uses TRBV29-1 and TRBJ2-5, with a weak D call TRBD2 (7 bases). This CDR3 is built from 14 residues. Germline values: CDR1 SQVTM, CDR2 ANQGSEA. V lost 8 bases, J lost 7 bases, and 23 bases lay in between. As DNA, the CDR3 is TGCAGCTCGGTATCTGGGGGGGCGTTAGTGACCCAGTACTTC. Its translation is CSSVSGGALVTQYF.

The rearrangement joins TRBV14 to TRBJ1-1, with D tentatively TRBD1 (5 bases). Germline CDR1 SGHDN, CDR2 FVKESK. The V end lost 3 bases, the J end lost 1 base, and 6 bases lay between the germline ends. The CDR3 contains 13 residues. The CDR3 coding sequence is TGTGCCAGCAGCCAGGACACGAACACTGAAGCTTTCTTT. Amino acid sequence: CASSQDTNTEAFF.

CDR3 nucleotides: TGCGCCAGCAGCTTGGCCGGTTTGCGGGGGCAAGAGACCCAGTACTTC. Amino acid sequence: CASSLAGLRGQETQYF. The chain links TRBV5-1 to TRBJ2-5, with 7 bases matching TRBD2. Germline assignment: CDR1 SGHRS and CDR2 YFSETQ. The V gene end was trimmed by 0 bases and the J gene end by 2 bases; junction bases not matched to a gene: 7. The CDR3 totals 16 residues.

The chain has TRBV28 and TRBJ2-7; 8 nucleotides align to TRBD1. The junction had 9 bases not matched to a gene; V was cut back by 7 bases and J by 1 base. CDR3 size: 15 residues. The V gene's germline CDR1 is MDHEN and CDR2 SYDVKM. The CDR3 sequence: CASTHTGTGSYEQYF. The CDR3 DNA is TGTGCCAGCACCCACACCGGGACAGGTTCCTACGAGCAGTACTTC.

V usage is TRBV5-1 and J usage is TRBJ2-1; possible D gene TRBD1, 5 bases. The CDR3 loop spans 13 amino acids. CDR1 and CDR2 from the germline V gene are SGHRS and YFSETQ. V lost 0 bases and J 14 bases, leaving 15 bases between the germline ends. The CDR3 reads CASSLGQTRMKFF. The CDR3 DNA reads TGCGCCAGCAGCTTGGGACAGACCAGGATGAAGTTCTTC.

The genes are TRBV28 and TRBJ1-2, with TRBD1 identical over 8 bases. CDR1 MDHEN and CDR2 SYDVKM come from the germline V gene. Unmatched junction bases numbered 9, after V lost 2 bases and J lost 7 bases. CDR3 length: 15 amino acids. The chain's CDR3 is CASSLGPRQGSGYTF. CDR3 sequence (DNA): TGTGCCAGCAGTTTAGGACCGAGACAGGGGAGTGGCTACACCTTC.

The chain couples TRBV7-2 to TRBJ1-1, with 8 bases fitting TRBD1. CDR1 is SGHTA, CDR2 FQGNSA, per germline. The CDR3 runs to 15 residues. Trimming cost V 5 bases and J 4 bases; bases outside gene matches: 9. The CDR3 spells CASSATTGVGTEAFF. The CDR3 DNA sequence: TGTGCCAGCAGCGCGACGACAGGGGTGGGCACTGAAGCTTTCTTT.

The V and J genes are TRBV4-2 and TRBJ1-2; 9 bases agree with TRBD1. The ends lost 1 base at V and 2 bases at J; junction bases unmatched: 8. Germline loops: CDR1 LGHNA, CDR2 YNFKEQ. This CDR3 spans 17 amino acids. The CDR3 coding sequence is TGTGCCAGCAGCCAAGGGCGGGGGACAGGGATAAACTATGGCTACACCTTC. Amino acids: CASSQGRGTGINYGYTF.

The V and J genes are TRBV4-2 and TRBJ2-3; TRBD2 matches at 9 bases. This CDR3 region has 15 residues. The V gene's germline CDR1 is LGHNA and CDR2 YNFKEQ. The ends lost 4 bases at V and 5 bases at J; junction bases unmatched: 7. CDR3 coding DNA: TGTGCCAGCAGCCTTTCCGGGACTAGCCGAGATACGCAGTATTTT. It is translated as CASSLSGTSRDTQYF.

V usage is TRBV7-9 and J usage is TRBJ1-2; no firm D call. Germline V CDR1 and CDR2: SEHNR, FQNEAQ (reference sequence). The CDR3 is made up of 16 amino acids. Trimming took 1 base from V and 0 from J, leaving 12 bases between them. This CDR3 reads CASSLGGSATNYGYTF. The CDR3 DNA is TGTGCCAGCAGCTTAGGAGGGTCCGCTACTAACTATGGCTACACCTTC. Full variable domain (outside the CDR3, taken from reference TRBV7-9 and TRBJ1-2): DTGVSQNPRHKITKRGQNVTFRCDPISEHNRLYWYRQTLGQGPEFLTYFQNEAQLEKSRLLSDRFSAERPKGSFSTLEIQRTEQGDSAMYLCASSLGGSATNYGYTFGSGTRLTVV.

This clone occurred once. J is TRBJ2-4 and V is TRBV6-1; TRBD2 agrees at 12 bases. This CDR3 has 19 amino acids. The V gene's germline CDR1 is MNHNS and CDR2 SASEGT. V shed 2 bases, J shed 0 bases, and the junction held 8 bases outside the gene matches. The CDR3 DNA reads as TGTGCCAGCAGTGAAACACTAGCGGGGGGTAGACTAGCCAAAAACATTCAGTACTTC. Protein sequence: CASSETLAGGRLAKNIQYF.

V usage is TRBV2 and J usage is TRBJ1-1; 7 nucleotides align to TRBD1. This CDR3 is built from 14 residues. The germline V gene has CDR1 SNHLY and CDR2 FYNNEI. J was trimmed by 1 base and V by 6 bases; bases with no gene match: 5. The CDR3 DNA follows: TGTGCCAGCAGCGTGGGGACAGAGAACACTGAAGCTTTCTTT. It specifies CASSVGTENTEAFF.

V gene TRBV5-1 combines with J gene TRBJ1-2; 7 bases agree with TRBD1. Trimming took 4 bases from V and 6 from J; bases not matched to a gene: 12. The CDR3 consists of 15 residues. Looked up from germline, CDR1 is SGHRS and CDR2 is YFSETQ. CDR3 residues: CASSPKEGGRDGYTF. Here the CDR3 DNA reads TGCGCCAGCAGCCCCAAGGAAGGGGGCAGGGATGGCTACACCTTC.

This chain links TRBV5-1 with TRBJ1-4, with D hard to call. The CDR3 loop spans 13 amino acids. Trimming took 0 bases from V and 5 from J, leaving 5 bases between them. Germline V gene sequence: CDR1 SGHRS, CDR2 YFSETQ. CDR3 sequence: CASSLAVNEKLFF. CDR3 DNA: TGCGCCAGCAGCTTGGCAGTGAATGAAAAACTGTTTTTT. Filled out from reference TRBV5-1 and TRBJ1-4, the complete variable domain reads KAGVTQTPRYLIKTRGQQVTLSCSPISGHRSVSWYQQTPGQGLQFLFEYFSETQRNKGNFPGRFSGRQFSNSRSEMNVSTLELGDSALYLCASSLAVNEKLFFGSGTQLSVL.

The genes are TRBV28 and TRBJ1-1; 8 positions agree with TRBD1. This CDR3 is built from 16 residues. With 1 base clipped from V and 0 bases from J, the junction kept 4 bases outside the gene matches. CDR1 is MDHEN and CDR2 is SYDVKM in the germline V gene. CDR3 sequence: CASSLFRTGMNTEAFF. The CDR3 nucleotides are TGTGCCAGCAGTTTATTTCGGACAGGGATGAACACTGAAGCTTTCTTT.

This clone was found once. DNA of the CDR3: TGTGCCAGCAGTTCTCGACAGGGGGGGGGAAATTCACCCCTCCACTTT. Encoded protein: CASSSRQGGGNSPLHF. V gene TRBV6-2 or TRBV6-3 combines with J gene TRBJ1-6, with 9 nucleotides matching TRBD1. Germline CDR1 and CDR2: MNHEY and SVGEGT. J lost 7 bases, V lost 4 bases, and 8 bases had no gene match. This CDR3 region has 16 residues.

This chain joins TRBV28 and TRBJ2-7; D may be TRBD2 (5 bases). V was clipped by 3 bases and J by 0 bases, with 12 bases between them. Germline loops: CDR1 MDHEN, CDR2 SYDVKM. This CDR3 has 15 amino acids. CDR3 amino acids: CASSFGDLSSYEQYF. The DNA for the CDR3 is TGTGCCAGCAGTTTCGGGGATTTAAGCTCCTACGAGCAGTACTTC.

The chain is built from TRBV29-1 and TRBJ1-2; D not certain. Looked up from germline, CDR1 is SQVTM and CDR2 is ANQGSEA. This CDR3 has 11 amino acids. V lost 6 bases, J lost 6 bases, and 11 bases lay in between. The CDR3 loop is CSVGSVNGYTF. The DNA of the CDR3 is TGCAGCGTGGGGAGCGTAAATGGCTACACCTTC.

The rearrangement joins TRBV11-1 to TRBJ1-1, with 10 bases aligning to TRBD1. This CDR3 comprises 15 residues. Trimming removed 5 bases from V and 3 bases from J; junction bases left unmatched: 6. Germline V gene lookup returns CDR1 SGHAT and CDR2 FQDESV (reference sequence). CDR3 sequence (DNA): TGTGCCAGCAGCCCAGACAGGGGGCTCTACACTGAAGCTTTCTTT. Translation: CASSPDRGLYTEAFF. The complete variable domain, with remaining parts taken from reference TRBV11-1 and TRBJ1-1, reads EAEVAQSPRYKITEKSQAVAFWCDPISGHATLYWYRQILGQGPELLVQFQDESVVDDSQLPKDRFSAERLKGVDSTLKIQPAELGDSAMYLCASSPDRGLYTEAFFGQGTRLTVV.